The next 12 T cell receptor beta chains were all read from a single sample in a study of T-cell reconstitution after alpha-beta-depleted transplantation in children. Unique molecular identifiers were incorporated during preparation of the TCRbeta library. TCRdb called the PCR reads again in MiXCR, with one record for every CDR3 protein. The repertoire has approximately 490,000 distinct CDR3 sequences, approximately 12% of them found once; the top ten carry under 7%. The input for sequencing was PBMCs from the stem cell graft donor, taken from the stem cell graft. These receptors came from a human donor who donated a stem cell graft to a child with combined immunodeficiency.

Written as DNA, the CDR3 is TGTGCCAGCAGCTGGGGACAGGTGTGGGGCTACAATGAGCAGTTCTTC. It yields the protein CASSWGQVWGYNEQFF. The chain links TRBV11-1 to TRBJ2-1; 8 bases are shared with TRBD1. The CDR3 consists of 16 residues. Germline trimming cut 4 bases from V and 3 bases from J; bases unmatched to any gene: 8. Germline loops: CDR1 SGHAT, CDR2 FQDESV (reference sequence). The variable domain in full, with the rest retrieved from reference TRBV11-1 and TRBJ2-1, is EAEVAQSPRYKITEKSQAVAFWCDPISGHATLYWYRQILGQGPELLVQFQDESVVDDSQLPKDRFSAERLKGVDSTLKIQPAELGDSAMYLCASSWGQVWGYNEQFFGPGTRLTVL.

This clonotype was recorded a few times. V and J are TRBV24-1 and TRBJ1-5; D is possibly TRBD1 (5 bases). The CDR3 has 15 amino acids. Trimming left V 3 bases short and J 2 bases short, with 10 bases between. Looked up from germline, CDR1 is KGHDR and CDR2 is SFDVKD. CDR3 DNA: TGTGCCACCAGTGATCGCAGGGAGGGCAATCAGCCCCAGCATTTT. This translates into CATSDRREGNQPQHF.

This chain uses TRBV20-1 with TRBJ2-1; D gene uncertain. Per the germline V gene, CDR1 is DFQATT and CDR2 is SNEGSKA (reference sequence). V was shortened by 3 bases and J by 4 bases, with 10 bases between the two germline ends. CDR3 length: 13 residues. CDR3 nucleotides: TGCAGTGCTAGTAATTCGCTGTACAATGAGCAGTTCTTC. Its translation: CSASNSLYNEQFF.

CDR3 sequence: CASSSPDSTDTQYF. The CDR3, as DNA: TGTGCCAGCAGTTCCCCCGACAGCACAGATACGCAGTATTTT. V and J are TRBV6-5 and TRBJ2-3; D unresolved. The CDR3 is made up of 14 amino acids. Germline V gene sequence: CDR1 MNHEY, CDR2 SVGAGI. V was pared by 4 bases and J by 0 bases, with 8 bases between.

This chain connects TRBV28 to TRBJ1-1; possible D gene TRBD1, 6 bases. CDR1 and CDR2 from the germline V gene are MDHEN and SYDVKM. The CDR3 loop spans 12 amino acids. Trimming left V 10 bases short and J 2 bases short, with 11 bases between. The CDR3: CATRTDNTEAFF. CDR3 DNA: TGTGCCACAAGGACAGATAACACTGAAGCTTTCTTT.

The chain combines TRBV21-1 with TRBJ2-3; no check of the table's D call, TRBD1, against the DNA was made. TRBV21-1 represents a pseudogene. This CDR3 is built from 15 residues. CDR3 DNA sequence: TGTGCCAGCAGCATAGGGGACAGGGGGTCAGATACGCAGTATTTT. This sequence encodes CASSIGDRGSDTQYF.

This clonotype occurred a few times. V gene TRBV10-3 combines with J gene TRBJ2-5; no clear D gene. This CDR3 spans 12 amino acids. V lost 2 bases to trimming and J lost 5 bases, with 6 bases between them. From germline, CDR1 is ENHRY and CDR2 SYGVKD. The CDR3 DNA reads as TGTGCCATCAGTGAGCAGAGGGAGACCCAGTACTTC. This gives the protein CAISEQRETQYF.

CDR3 coding DNA: TGCAGTGCTGACTGGGGTGAACTAGCCAAAAACATTCAGTACTTC. This gives the protein CSADWGELAKNIQYF. This rearrangement joins TRBV20-1 to TRBJ2-4; D unclear. The CDR3 sequence is 15 residues long. V lost 5 bases and J 0 bases, leaving 14 bases between the germline ends. Germline CDR1 and CDR2: DFQATT and SNEGSKA (reference sequence).

This clonotype appeared many times. This chain connects TRBV25-1 to TRBJ2-1, with TRBD1 matching over 9 bases. This CDR3 spans 15 amino acids. The J segment lost 6 bases and the V segment lost 2 bases, leaving 5 bases of the junction unmatched. Germline assignment: CDR1 MGHDK and CDR2 SYGVNS. The CDR3: CASSEPDRGVNEQFF. The DNA for the CDR3 is TGTGCCAGCAGTGAACCGGACAGGGGTGTCAATGAGCAGTTCTTC.

In its sample, this clonotype was seen many times. The V call is TRBV12-3 or TRBV12-4, the J call TRBJ2-5; 7 bases line up with TRBD1. CDR3 size: 14 residues. The trim removed 5 bases at V and 4 bases at J, leaving 7 bases unmatched. DNA of the CDR3: TGTGCCAGCAGTGGCAGACAGGGACGAGAGACCCAGTACTTC. Translated, it gives CASSGRQGRETQYF.

This clonotype appeared a few times. The rearrangement uses TRBV11-2 and TRBJ2-3, with D possibly being TRBD2 (5 bases). The CDR3 has 15 residues. CDR1 is SGHAT, CDR2 FQNNGV, per germline. Trimming pared 4 bases from V and 6 bases from J, leaving 17 bases between. In DNA, the CDR3 is TGTGCCAGCAGCTCTCCCCACTCTTGGGAGGATACGCAGTATTTT. Its protein product is CASSSPHSWEDTQYF.

This clonotype came up many times. The chain combines TRBV7-2 with TRBJ2-7; tentatively, D is TRBD1 (5 bases). Per the germline V gene, CDR1 is SGHTA and CDR2 is FQGNSA. V lost 5 bases to trimming and J lost 0 bases, with 11 bases between them. The length of the CDR3 is 14 residues. CDR3 sequence reads: CASSLRQSSYEQYF. In DNA form, the CDR3 reads TGTGCCAGCAGCCTCCGACAGTCCTCCTACGAGCAGTACTTC.